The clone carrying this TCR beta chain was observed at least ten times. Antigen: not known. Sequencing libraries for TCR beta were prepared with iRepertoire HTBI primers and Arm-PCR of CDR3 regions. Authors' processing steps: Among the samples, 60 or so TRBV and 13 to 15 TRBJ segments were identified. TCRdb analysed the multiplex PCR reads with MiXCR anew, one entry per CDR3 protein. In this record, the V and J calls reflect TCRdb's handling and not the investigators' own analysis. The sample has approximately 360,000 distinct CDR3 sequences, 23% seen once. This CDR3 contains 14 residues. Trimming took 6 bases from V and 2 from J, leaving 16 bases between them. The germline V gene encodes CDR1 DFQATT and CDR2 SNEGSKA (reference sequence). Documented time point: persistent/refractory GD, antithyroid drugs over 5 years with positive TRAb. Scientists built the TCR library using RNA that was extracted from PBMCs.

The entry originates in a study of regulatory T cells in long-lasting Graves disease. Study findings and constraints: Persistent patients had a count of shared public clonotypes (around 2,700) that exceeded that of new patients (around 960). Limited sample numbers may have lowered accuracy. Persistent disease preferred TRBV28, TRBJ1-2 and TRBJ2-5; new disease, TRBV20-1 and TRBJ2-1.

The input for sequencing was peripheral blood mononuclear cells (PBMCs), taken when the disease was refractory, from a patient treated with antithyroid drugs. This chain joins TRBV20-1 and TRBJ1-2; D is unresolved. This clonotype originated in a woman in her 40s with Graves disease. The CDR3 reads CSAPAVAGNYGYTF. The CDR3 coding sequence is TGCAGTGCCCCGGCCGTAGCCGGGAACTATGGCTACACCTTC.